The 2 T cell receptor beta chains presented below share a single source sample, sequenced in a study of cytomegalovirus exposure and HLA in healthy donors. 13 Jbeta primers and 60 Vbeta primers were used for the PCR. Generated by immunoSEQ multiplex PCR, the TCRdb table keeps only in-frame clones and is missing some. The sample includes about 82,000 clones, roughly 70% seen only once; the top ten take about 9.1%. Sequencing input: PBMCs. These receptors were collected from a man between 35 and 55 years old in good health and CMV-seropositive.

This sequence joins TRBV5-1 and TRBJ2-7; 7 nucleotides agree with TRBD2. CDR3 length equals 18 residues. The trim removed 4 bases at V and 3 bases at J, leaving 19 bases unmatched. Germline CDR1 reads SGHRS; CDR2 reads YFSETQ. The CDR3, as DNA: TGCGCCAGCAGCGCGCCAAGCCACTCCCGGGGCGGGGGCTACGAGCAGTACTTC. Translating gives CASSAPSHSRGGGYEQYF.

This chain uses TRBV10-3 with TRBJ2-3, with 8 bases fitting TRBD2. The CDR3 runs 15 residues. With 8 bases clipped from V and 3 bases from J, the junction kept 10 bases outside the gene matches. Germline values: CDR1 ENHRY, CDR2 SYGVKD. The CDR3: CAIGAAGEETDTQYF. The CDR3 DNA is TGTGCCATCGGGGCAGCGGGAGAAGAAACAGATACGCAGTATTTT.